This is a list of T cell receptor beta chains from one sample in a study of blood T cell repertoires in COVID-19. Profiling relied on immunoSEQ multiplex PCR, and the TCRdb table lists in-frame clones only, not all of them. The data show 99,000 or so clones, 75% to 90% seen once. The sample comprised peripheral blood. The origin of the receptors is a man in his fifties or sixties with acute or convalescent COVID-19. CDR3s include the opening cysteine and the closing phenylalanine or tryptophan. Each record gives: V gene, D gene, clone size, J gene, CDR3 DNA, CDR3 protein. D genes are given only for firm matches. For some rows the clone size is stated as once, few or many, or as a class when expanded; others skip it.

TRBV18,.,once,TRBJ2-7,TGTGCCAGCTCGGGGCTGGTCTACGAGCAGTACTTC,CASSGLVYEQYF
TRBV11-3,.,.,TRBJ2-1,TGTGCCAGCAGCTTAGATGGCCTTCCCGAGCAGTTCTTC,CASSLDGLPEQFF
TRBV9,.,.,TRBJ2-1,TGTGCCAGCAGCGTAGCCGGGACTCAATCCTACAATGAGCAGTTCTTC,CASSVAGTQSYNEQFF
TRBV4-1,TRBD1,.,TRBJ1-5,TGCGCCAGCAGCCTCCAAGGGACAGGGTCGGCGAATCAGCCCCAGCATTTT,CASSLQGTGSANQPQHF
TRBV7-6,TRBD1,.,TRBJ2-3,TGTGCCAGCAGCTTAGGAAGGGGGCGCACAGATACGCAGTATTTT,CASSLGRGRTDTQYF
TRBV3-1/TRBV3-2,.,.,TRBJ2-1,TGTGCCAGCAGCCAAGCTAGCGATGAGCAGTTCTTC,CASSQASDEQFF
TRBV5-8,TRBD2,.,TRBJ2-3,TGTGCCAGCAGCTTGTCAGCGGGAGGTTTTACGCAGTATTTT,CASSLSAGGFTQYF
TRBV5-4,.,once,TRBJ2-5,TGTGCCAGCAGCTTGGGACAGAGTCAAGAGACCCAGTACTTC,CASSLGQSQETQYF
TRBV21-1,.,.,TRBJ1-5,TGTGCCAGCAGCGAGGGACAGGGGGTTCCGCCCCAGCATTTT,CASSEGQGVPPQHF
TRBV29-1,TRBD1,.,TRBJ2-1,TGCAGCGTTGAAGATCTAGAGACAGGGATTGAGCAGTTCTTC,CSVEDLETGIEQFF
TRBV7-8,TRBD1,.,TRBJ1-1,TGTGCCAGCAGCGAGGGACAGGGTGGCGACACTGAAGCTTTCTTT,CASSEGQGGDTEAFF
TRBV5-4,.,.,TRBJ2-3,TGTGCCAGCCGTGGGGAGAGGGTAACAGATACGCAGTATTTT,CASRGERVTDTQYF
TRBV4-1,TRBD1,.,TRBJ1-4,TGCGCCAGCAGGAGAGGACAGGGAGGAGACGAAAAACTGTTTTTT,CASRRGQGGDEKLFF
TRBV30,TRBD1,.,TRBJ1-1,TGTGCCTGGAAGGGACAGGGGCCCTCTCCCCTCACTGAAGCTTTCTTT,CAWKGQGPSPLTEAFF
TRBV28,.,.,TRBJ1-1,TGTGCCAGCAGTTCCACTCCCCGGGACACTGAAGCTTTCTTT,CASSSTPRDTEAFF
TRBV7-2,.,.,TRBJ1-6,TGTGCCAGCAGCCCCGAGGCAGGGTTGGGTTCACCCCTCCACTTT,CASSPEAGLGSPLHF
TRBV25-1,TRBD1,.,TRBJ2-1,TGTGCCAGCAGTGAACCGACAGGGGACAATGAGCAGTTCTTC,CASSEPTGDNEQFF
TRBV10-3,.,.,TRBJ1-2,TGTGCCATCAGTGAGTCGGGGCGGGACGCGGTCTATGGCTACACCTTC,CAISESGRDAVYGYTF
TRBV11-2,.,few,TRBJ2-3,TGTGCCAGCAGCTTAACCGGGTTTAGCACAGATACGCAGTATTTT,CASSLTGFSTDTQYF
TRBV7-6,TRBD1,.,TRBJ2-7,TGTGCCAGCAGCTCCACCCCGGGACAGGGCTACGAGCAGTACTTC,CASSSTPGQGYEQYF
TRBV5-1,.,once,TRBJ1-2,TGCGCCAGCAGCTCTGACAGGTTTGGCTACACCTTC,CASSSDRFGYTF
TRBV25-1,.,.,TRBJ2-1,TGTGCCAGCACCTGGACGGGGAAGCAGTTCTTC,CASTWTGKQFF
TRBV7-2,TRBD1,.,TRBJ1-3,TGTGCCAGCAGCTGGGGACAGGGAGGGAGCTCTGGAAACACCATATATTTT,CASSWGQGGSSGNTIYF
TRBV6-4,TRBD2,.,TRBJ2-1,TGTGCCAGCAGTGGCTCTATAGCGGGGACCTACAATGAGCAGTTCTTC,CASSGSIAGTYNEQFF
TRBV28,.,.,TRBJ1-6,TGTGCCAGCAGTTTGTCAGGCCATAATTCACCCCTCCACTTT,CASSLSGHNSPLHF
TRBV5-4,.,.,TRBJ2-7,TGTGCCAGCAGCTTGGTCGGCGCGGAGGGGTACGAGCAGTACTTC,CASSLVGAEGYEQYF
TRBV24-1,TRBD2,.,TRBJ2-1,TGTGCCACCAGTGATTTTCGAGCGGGAGAGTACAATGAGCAGTTCTTC,CATSDFRAGEYNEQFF
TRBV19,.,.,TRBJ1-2,TGTGCCAGTAGTATTTCCAGGATTAACTATGGCTACACCTTC,CASSISRINYGYTF
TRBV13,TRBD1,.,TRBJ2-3,TGTGCCAGCAGCCCGCAGGGGGTTACTAAGGATACGCAGTATTTT,CASSPQGVTKDTQYF
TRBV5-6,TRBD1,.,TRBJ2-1,TGTGCCAGCAGCTTCCAGGGGGTGGTTGGCAATGAGCAGTTCTTC,CASSFQGVVGNEQFF
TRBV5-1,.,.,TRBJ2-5,TGCGCCAGCAGCTTGGGGCAGGCTGCAGAGACCCAGTACTTC,CASSLGQAAETQYF
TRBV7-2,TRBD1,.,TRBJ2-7,TGTGCCAGCAGCCCCCGGACAGGGGAGGGCGTGCAGTACTTC,CASSPRTGEGVQYF
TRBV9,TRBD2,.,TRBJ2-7,TGTGCCAGCAGCGTAGGCAGCGGGAGTTACTACGAGCAGTACTTC,CASSVGSGSYYEQYF
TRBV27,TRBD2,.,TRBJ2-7,TGTGCCAGCAGTTTACAACCTAGCGGGAGAGTAAGCGAGCAGTACTTC,CASSLQPSGRVSEQYF
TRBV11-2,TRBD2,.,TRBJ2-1,TGTGCCAGCGATCGGACTAGCAATGAGCAGTTCTTC,CASDRTSNEQFF
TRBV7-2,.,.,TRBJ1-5,TGTGCCAGCAGCCCGATGGGCGGGAGCAATCAGCCCCAGCATTTT,CASSPMGGSNQPQHF
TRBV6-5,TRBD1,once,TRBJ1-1,TGTGCCAGCAGAGACAGGGGGTCCGCGAACACTGAAGCTTTCTTT,CASRDRGSANTEAFF
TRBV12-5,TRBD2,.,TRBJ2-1,TGTGCTAGTGGTTTGGCGGGACTAGCGGGATCATCCTACAATGAGCAGTTCTTC,CASGLAGLAGSSYNEQFF
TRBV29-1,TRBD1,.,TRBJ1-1,TGCAGCGCCCTTAAGGACAGGGGGACTGAAGCTTTCTTT,CSALKDRGTEAFF
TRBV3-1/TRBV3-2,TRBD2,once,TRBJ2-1,TGTGCCAGCAGCCCGCCCGGCAGCGGGAGTTTTAGGGAGCAGTTCTTC,CASSPPGSGSFREQFF
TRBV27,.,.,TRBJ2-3,TGTGCCAGCAGTTTATCGCGGGGGCGCACAGATACGCAGTATTTT,CASSLSRGRTDTQYF
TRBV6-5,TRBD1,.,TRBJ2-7,TGTGCCAGCACCTACGGACAGGGACTCTACGAGCAGTACTTC,CASTYGQGLYEQYF
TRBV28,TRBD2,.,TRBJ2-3,TGTGCCAGCAGTCCGGCCTACCCAAATATGGCGGGAGGGCAACCCCACTACACAGATACGCAGTATTTT,CASSPAYPNMAGGQPHYTDTQYF
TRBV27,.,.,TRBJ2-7,TGTGCCAGCAGTTTCACAAAGCGGTACGAGCAGTACTTC,CASSFTKRYEQYF
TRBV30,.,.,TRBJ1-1,TGTGCCTGGACGTCGGAGTTCACTGAAGCTTTCTTT,CAWTSEFTEAFF
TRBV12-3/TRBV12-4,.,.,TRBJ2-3,TGTGCCAGCACTTACACAGATACGCAGTATTTT,CASTYTDTQYF
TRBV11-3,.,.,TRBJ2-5,TGTGCCAGCAGCTTAAGGGCAGGGTTGTCGGAGACCCAGTACTTC,CASSLRAGLSETQYF
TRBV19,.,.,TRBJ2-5,TGTGCCAGTAGTTGGGGCAGGGGAAGGTACCAAGAGACCCAGTACTTC,CASSWGRGRYQETQYF
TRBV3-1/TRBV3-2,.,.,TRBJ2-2,TGTGCCAGCAGCCAAGACATACATGGCTCCGGGACCGGGGAGCTGTTTTTT,CASSQDIHGSGTGELFF
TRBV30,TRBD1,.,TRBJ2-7,TGTGCCTGCACAGGGGGACCCTACGAGCAGTACTTC,CACTGGPYEQYF
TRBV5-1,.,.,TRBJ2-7,TGCGCCAGCAGCTTACAGGGTTACTCCTACGAGCAGTACTTC,CASSLQGYSYEQYF
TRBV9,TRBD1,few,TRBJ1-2,TGTGCCAGCAGCTTTGGGACAGGGGCGAGCGTCGGCTACACCTTC,CASSFGTGASVGYTF
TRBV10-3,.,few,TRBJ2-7,TGTGCCATCGCCGCTGACAGGGAGCAGTACTTC,CAIAADREQYF
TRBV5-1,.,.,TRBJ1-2,TGCGCCAGCAGCCTATCGACAGGACGCAATGACTATGGCTACACCTTC,CASSLSTGRNDYGYTF